Listed below are T cell receptor beta chains from one sample, sequenced in a study of blood T cell repertoires in COVID-19. Repertoires were generated with immunoSEQ multiplex PCR, while TCRdb's copy carries only in-frame clones and drops some. The table has roughly 250,000 clones, 75% to 90% seen once. The material sequenced was peripheral blood. The receptors here all came from a woman aged 40 to 49 with acute or convalescent COVID-19. CDR3s include the opening cysteine and the closing phenylalanine or tryptophan. A D gene is named only where the DNA matches it firmly. Expanded clones are given a class, and other clones once, few, many or no size at all.

>TRBJ2-2|once|.|TRBV6-5
TGTGCCAGCAGCCCCTTGAGGGTGAACACCGGGGAGCTGTTTTTT
CASSPLRVNTGELFF
>TRBJ2-2|.|.|TRBV7-6
TGTGCCAGCAGCTCGGTCGCCACCGGGGAGCTGTTTTTT
CASSSVATGELFF
>TRBJ1-1|few|TRBD1|TRBV28
TGTGCCAGCAGACCACCAGGGGGAAGGAGCACTGAAGCTTTCTTT
CASRPPGGRSTEAFF
>TRBJ1-3|.|.|TRBV10-3
TGTGCCATCAGTGAAGTCGGAGGAACTGACGGAAACACCATATATTTT
CAISEVGGTDGNTIYF
>TRBJ2-1|.|TRBD1|TRBV3-1/TRBV3-2
TGTGCCAGCAGCCTAACAGGGGTCAATGAGCAGTTCTTC
CASSLTGVNEQFF
>TRBJ1-2|.|.|TRBV11-2
TGTGCCAGCAGCAAACAGGGTGACTATGGCTACACCTTC
CASSKQGDYGYTF
>TRBJ2-5|.|TRBD2|TRBV6-1
TGTGCCAGCAGTGATGGCGGGGGTAGAAAGACCCAGTACTTC
CASSDGGGRKTQYF
>TRBJ1-5|.|.|TRBV19
TGTGCCAGCAGGGATGGGTTTAATCGGGCCCAGCATTTT
CASRDGFNRAQHF
>TRBJ1-4|.|.|TRBV12-3/TRBV12-4
TGTGCCAGCAGTTTCCGGGTGGAAAAACTGTTTTTT
CASSFRVEKLFF
>TRBJ2-5|.|.|TRBV5-6
TGTGCCAGCAGCTTGGTTGGGGCGGGAAAAGAGACCCAGTACTTC
CASSLVGAGKETQYF
>TRBJ1-6|.|.|TRBV6-5
TGTGCCAGCAGTTTCCCAGGGAACTCACCCCTCCACTTT
CASSFPGNSPLHF
>TRBJ2-2|.|TRBD1|TRBV27
TGTGCCAGCAGTTTACACCTTTCCATATGGGACAGGGCCACCGGGGAGCTGTTTTTT
CASSLHLSIWDRATGELFF
>TRBJ1-1|.|TRBD1|TRBV28
TGTGCCAGCCCAAGGACAGGGACCCCTAACACTGAAGCTTTCTTT
CASPRTGTPNTEAFF
>TRBJ1-2|.|.|TRBV25-1
TGTGCCAGCAGTCCAGGGGATGGCTACACCTTC
CASSPGDGYTF
>TRBJ1-2|.|.|TRBV4-2
TGTGCCAGCAGCCAAGTGGGCAAGAACTATGGCTACACCTTC
CASSQVGKNYGYTF
>TRBJ2-5|.|.|TRBV10-2
TGCGCCAGCAGTGGCGACAGTCGCGGAGAGACCCAGTACTTC
CASSGDSRGETQYF
>TRBJ1-1|few|.|TRBV29-1
TGCAGCGTTGAGTCGGGGAACAGTGAAGCTTTCTTT
CSVESGNSEAFF
>TRBJ1-1|few|.|TRBV5-1
TGCGCCAGCAGCCCGGACACCAGGAACACTGAAGCTTTCTTT
CASSPDTRNTEAFF
>TRBJ1-3|.|.|TRBV6-1
TGTGCCAGCAGTGAAGCCGGCAGGGCTGGAAACACCATATATTTT
CASSEAGRAGNTIYF
>TRBJ2-2|.|.|TRBV2
TGTGCCAGCATTGATCGGACTGGGAACACCGGGGAGCTGTTTTTT
CASIDRTGNTGELFF
>TRBJ2-2|.|.|TRBV2
TGTGCCACTAAAAGAGCCCCCGGGGAGCTGTTTTTT
CATKRAPGELFF
>TRBJ1-1|few|.|TRBV2
TGTGCCATGGCGAGCGTTGGGAGGAACACTGAAGCTTTCTTT
CAMASVGRNTEAFF
>TRBJ1-1|.|TRBD1|TRBV18
TGTGCCAGCTCACCGGGGACAGGGTACGACGGCACTGAAGCTTTCTTT
CASSPGTGYDGTEAFF
>TRBJ1-1|.|.|TRBV9
TGTGCCAGCAGCGTAGCCGGGACAAAGGGCACTGAAGCTTTCTTT
CASSVAGTKGTEAFF
>TRBJ1-2|once|.|TRBV30
TGTGCCTGGAGGGGCCCGGGGACTTATGGCTACACCTTC
CAWRGPGTYGYTF
>TRBJ2-1|.|.|TRBV27
TGTGCCAGCAGTTCAGTCGCTTCCTCCTACAATGAGCAGTTCTTC
CASSSVASSYNEQFF
>TRBJ1-2|few|TRBD1|TRBV5-1
TGCGCCAGCAGCCCGAGGGTCTCCGGACAGGGGGAGGGCTACACCTTC
CASSPRVSGQGEGYTF
>TRBJ1-1|.|.|TRBV10-3
TGTGCCATCAGTGATCCGGGTTTCATGAACACTGAAGCTTTCTTT
CAISDPGFMNTEAFF
>TRBJ2-1|.|.|TRBV24-1
TGTGCCACCAGTTCTGCGATAGCCAATGAGCAGTTCTTC
CATSSAIANEQFF
>TRBJ1-1|few|.|TRBV4-2
TGTGCCAGCAGCCATGGCTCCGGGGTCGGTCTTAACACTGAAGCTTTCTTT
CASSHGSGVGLNTEAFF
>TRBJ1-1|.|.|TRBV7-3
TGTGCCAGCAGCGTCTCACAGGGAACTGAAGCTTTCTTT
CASSVSQGTEAFF
>TRBJ1-5|.|.|TRBV7-9
TGTGCCAGCAGCCCCGGACAGCTCTTCAATCAGCCCCAGCATTTT
CASSPGQLFNQPQHF
>TRBJ2-3|.|.|TRBV2
TGTGCCAGCACCCCATCACCCCCGCCTAGTTGGGGCCTGGCAGATACGCAGTATTTT
CASTPSPPPSWGLADTQYF
>TRBJ2-1|.|.|TRBV6-5
TGTGCCAGCAGTTACTCGAACGGCGGCAATGAGCAGTTCTTC
CASSYSNGGNEQFF
>TRBJ1-2|.|.|TRBV11-2
TGTGCCAGCAGCCCTACCCGAGGGATGGATGGCTACACCTTC
CASSPTRGMDGYTF
>TRBJ1-2|.|.|TRBV14
TGTGCCAGCATGTCAGGGTCTAACTATGGCTACACCTTC
CASMSGSNYGYTF
>TRBJ2-6|.|.|TRBV19
TGTGCCAGTAGTATGCTGGAGGTCGTGTTCGGGGCCAACGTCCTGACTTTC
CASSMLEVVFGANVLTF
>TRBJ2-6|.|TRBD2|TRBV2
TGTGCCAGCGGTCCAGGGACTAACTCTGGGGCCAACGTCCTGACTTTC
CASGPGTNSGANVLTF
>TRBJ1-5|once|TRBD1|TRBV4-1
TGCGCCAGCAGCCACGGGCTTGACGACAGGGGGCTTCTTAGCAATCAGCCCCAGCATTTT
CASSHGLDDRGLLSNQPQHF
>TRBJ1-5|.|.|TRBV7-8
TGTGCCAGCAGCTCCCGATCGCCAGGGGATCAGCCCCAGCATTTT
CASSSRSPGDQPQHF
>TRBJ1-4|.|TRBD1|TRBV2
TGTGCCAGCAACGGACTCAGGGGGAATGAAAAACTGTTTTTT
CASNGLRGNEKLFF
>TRBJ1-3|.|.|TRBV30
TGTGCCTGGGGACTCTCTGGAAACACCATATATTTT
CAWGLSGNTIYF
>TRBJ1-2|.|TRBD1|TRBV5-1
TGCGCCAGCAGCCGGGACAGAAACTATGGCTACACCTTC
CASSRDRNYGYTF
>TRBJ1-5|once|TRBD1|TRBV5-1
TGCGCCAGCAGCTTATCGACAGGGGATCAGCCCCAGCATTTT
CASSLSTGDQPQHF
>TRBJ1-1|.|.|TRBV3-1/TRBV3-2
TGTGCCAGCAGCCAAGATCCCAGGGTAGAAGCTTTCTTT
CASSQDPRVEAFF
>TRBJ1-4|.|.|TRBV2
TGTGCCAGCAGCCAGGGTTTTGGTGAAAAACTGTTTTTT
CASSQGFGEKLFF
>TRBJ1-1|.|.|TRBV18
TGTGCCAGCTCACCCCTAGACTTCCGAGGCACTGAAGCTTTCTTT
CASSPLDFRGTEAFF
>TRBJ2-3|.|.|TRBV5-6
TGTGCCAGCAGCAGTACCTCTAGAGCAGATACGCAGTATTTT
CASSSTSRADTQYF